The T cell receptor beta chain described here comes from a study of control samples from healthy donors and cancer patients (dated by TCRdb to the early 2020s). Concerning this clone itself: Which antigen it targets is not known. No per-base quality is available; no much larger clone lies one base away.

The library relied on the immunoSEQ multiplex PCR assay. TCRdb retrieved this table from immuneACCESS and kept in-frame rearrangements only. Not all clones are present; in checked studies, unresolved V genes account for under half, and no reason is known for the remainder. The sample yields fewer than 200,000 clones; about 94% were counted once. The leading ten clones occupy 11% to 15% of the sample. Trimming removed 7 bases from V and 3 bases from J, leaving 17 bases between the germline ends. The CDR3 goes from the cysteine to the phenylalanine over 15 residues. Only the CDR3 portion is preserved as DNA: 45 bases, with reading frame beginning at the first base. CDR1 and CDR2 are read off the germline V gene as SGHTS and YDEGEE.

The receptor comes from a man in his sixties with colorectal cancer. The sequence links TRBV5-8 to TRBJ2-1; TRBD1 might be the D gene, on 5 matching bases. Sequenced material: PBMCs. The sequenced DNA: TGTGCCAGCTCCCTTCAGGGCCTAATCTACAATGAGCAGTTCTTC. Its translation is CASSLQGLIYNEQFF. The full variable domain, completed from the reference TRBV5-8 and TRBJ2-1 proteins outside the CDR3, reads EAGVTQSPTHLIKTRGQQATLRCSPISGHTSVYWYQQALGLGLQFLLWYDEGEERNRGNFPPRFSGRQFPNYSSELNVNALELEDSALYLCASSLQGLIYNEQFFGPGTRLTVL.